The TCR beta chain under discussion was sequenced for a study of T-cell reconstitution after alpha-beta-depleted transplantation in children. Study-wide results and limits: At around two months after transplant, the alpha-beta T cells were reportedly derived from several hundred expanded clones that came from non-depleted graft cells. High day-60 TCRbeta diversity in some patients came from surviving recipient T cells and thymic progenitors. The main origin of T-cell counts and diversity one year after transplant was newly produced T cells.

The CDR3 extends over 15 amino acids. Germline V gene sequence: CDR1 SEHNR, CDR2 FQNEAQ (reference sequence). Trimming stripped 0 bases from V and 1 base from J, with 9 bases between. On this clonotype: Its antigen is unidentified.

A TCRbeta library incorporating unique molecular identifiers was prepared. TCRdb reprocessed the PCR reads via MiXCR and lists one record per CDR3 protein. This sample has 90,000 to 100,000 distinct CDR3 sequences; more than 20% occur once, and the top ten carry 20% to 25%. The sample consisted of PBMCs, taken before TCRalphabeta/CD19-depleted stem cell transplant. V usage is TRBV7-9 and J usage is TRBJ1-1; tentatively, D is TRBD1 (6 bases). This receptor was obtained from a boy younger than 10 with acute lymphoblastic leukemia, due to receive a stem cell transplant. In DNA form, the CDR3 reads TGTGCCAGCAGCTTAGCGGCAGGGGCGAACACTGAAGCTTTCTTT. It translates to CASSLAAGANTEAFF.